This record concerns one TCR beta chain sequence. Its matching antigen is unknown. Patients were excluded for autoimmune disease history or systemic immunosuppression. This specimen comes from a study of OX40 agonist ivuxolimab in advanced cancers. Study summary: Earlier treatment with anti-PD-1, anti-PD-L1 or anti-CTLA-4 was permitted, and roughly 42% had received some. Partial responses were achieved by three patients, of whom one had hepatocellular carcinoma and two had cutaneous melanoma.

Germline V gene data show CDR1 as SEHNR and CDR2 as FQNEAQ (reference sequence). V lost 3 bases to trimming and J lost 5 bases, with 7 bases between them. The CDR3 is made up of 12 amino acids. Whole-study results and caveats: At doses 0.1 to 3.0 mg/kg, CD4+ and CD8+ clones expanded.

Clones were sequenced by immunoSEQ multiplex PCR, and TCRdb holds only the in-frame ones, with some missing. This sample has 120,000 or so clones, with roughly 93% found just once. This chain joins TRBV7-9 and TRBJ1-1; D remains unclear. This specimen was CD4+ or CD8+ T cells sorted from blood, taken in a trial of the OX40 agonist ivuxolimab. This receptor was obtained from an adult with an advanced solid tumor such as melanoma, head and neck, liver or kidney cancer. For the CDR3, the DNA is TGTGCCAGCAGCTTGTACGGGACTGAAGCTTTCTTT. As protein: CASSLYGTEAFF.